Below, 26 T cell receptor beta chains from the same sample are listed, as sequenced in a study of cytomegalovirus exposure and HLA in healthy donors. The study ran its PCR with 60 Vbeta and 13 Jbeta primers. Using immunoSEQ multiplex PCR, the repertoire was profiled, and TCRdb retains in-frame clones only, with some absent. The sample carries around 140,000 clones, roughly 80% recorded once. Sequenced material: PBMCs. These receptor sequences come from a woman aged 45 to 65 in good health and CMV-seropositive.

This clone was seen only a few times. The chain is built from TRBV6-4 and TRBJ1-1, with D possibly TRBD1 on 5 matching bases. CDR3 length: 12 amino acids. V was pared by 7 bases and J by 3 bases, with 9 bases between. Looked up from germline, CDR1 is MRHNA and CDR2 is SNTAGT. CDR3 in DNA: TGTGCCAGCAATGCGGGACACACTGAAGCTTTCTTT. The encoded protein is CASNAGHTEAFF.

V is TRBV1 and J is TRBJ2-5; the table's D call, TRBD2, was not checked against the DNA. The end of the DNA aligns better with TRBJ2-7, so the J call may be wrong. TRBV1 is marked as a pseudogene. The CDR3 totals 16 residues. The CDR3 here is CTSSTDLAGDTYEQYF. CDR3 bases: TGCACCAGCAGCACGGACTTAGCGGGAGACACTTACGAGCAGTACTTC.

This clone has a handful of counts. V and J are TRBV28 and TRBJ1-5; D gene unclear. CDR3 size: 13 residues. The germline V gene has CDR1 MDHEN and CDR2 SYDVKM. Trimming cost V 7 bases and J 10 bases, with 17 bases left between them. The CDR3 DNA reads TGTGCCAGCACCTCGAGGGTGGCTCGCCCCCAGCATTTT. Its protein product is CASTSRVARPQHF. The entire variable domain, with the rest obtained from reference TRBV28 and TRBJ1-5, is as follows: DVKVTQSSRYLVKRTGEKVFLECVQDMDHENMFWYRQDPGLGLRLIYFSYDVKMKEKGDIPEGYSVSREKKERFSLILESASTNQTSMYLCASTSRVARPQHFGDGTRLSIL.

The chain uses TRBV19 and TRBJ1-5; a weak D match, TRBD1 (5 bases). CDR1 and CDR2 from the germline V gene are LNHDA and SQIVND (reference sequence). The V and J ends lost 2 bases and 3 bases respectively, with 11 bases between them. This CDR3 has 15 amino acids. The CDR3 is CASSISGNPNQPQHF. The CDR3, as DNA: TGTGCCAGTAGTATATCAGGGAATCCCAATCAGCCCCAGCATTTT.

V and J are TRBV6-1 and TRBJ1-1, with D possibly matching TRBD1 (5 bases). CDR3 length: 15 residues. Trimming removed 3 bases from V and 2 bases from J, with 13 bases in between. Germline CDR1 reads MNHNS; CDR2 reads SASEGT. Here the CDR3 DNA reads TGTGCCAGCAGTGAGAGACAGCAGTTAAACACTGAAGCTTTCTTT. It yields the protein CASSERQQLNTEAFF.

The DNA for the CDR3 is TGTGCCAGCAGGGGACATAGCACTGAAGCTTTCTTT. Translating it yields CASRGHSTEAFF. The chain has TRBV6-6 and TRBJ1-1; D may be TRBD1 (6 bases). Germline lookup yields CDR1 MNHNY and CDR2 SVGAGI (reference sequence). This CDR3 is 12 amino acids long. V was clipped by 6 bases and J by 4 bases, with 9 bases between them.

The V call is TRBV9, the J call TRBJ1-5; D is unclear. Germline loops: CDR1 SGDLS, CDR2 YYNGEE. The CDR3 length is 13 residues. V shed 3 bases and J shed 3 bases, with 7 bases lying between them. The CDR3 nucleotides are TGTGCCAGCAGCGCCGAGGCCAATCAGCCCCAGCATTTT. It specifies CASSAEANQPQHF.

Note on this clone: Additional DNA sequences in this sample encode the identical CDR3. V usage is TRBV18 and J usage is TRBJ2-3; D gene ambiguous. The length of the CDR3 is 12 residues. The germline V gene has CDR1 KGHSH and CDR2 LQKENI. V was trimmed by 3 bases and J by 3 bases, leaving 4 bases between them. CDR3 residues: CASSPRTDTQYF. The CDR3 region has the DNA TGTGCCAGCTCACCGAGAACAGATACGCAGTATTTT.

This clone was seen a few times. The DNA for the CDR3 is TGTGCCAGCAGTTACTGGGCACAGGGGGCAAACGAGCAGTACTTC. This sequence encodes CASSYWAQGANEQYF. This rearrangement joins TRBV6-5 to TRBJ2-7; TRBD1 aligns across 9 bases. Germline values: CDR1 MNHEY, CDR2 SVGAGI. This CDR3 comprises 15 residues. With V trimmed by 1 base and J by 5 bases, 6 bases remained unmatched.

J is TRBJ2-7 and V is TRBV28, with TRBD2 matching 7 bases. In germline, CDR1 is MDHEN, CDR2 SYDVKM. V shed 3 bases and J 5 bases; nucleotides not matched to a gene: 13. The CDR3 length is 16 residues. The DNA of the CDR3 is TGTGCCAGCAGTTTCTTTCTCTCGGGGGGAGGCCACGAGCAGTACTTC. Translation gives CASSFFLSGGGHEQYF.

This clone was recorded once. Here the CDR3 reads CASSPNQGYEQYF. The DNA for the CDR3 is TGTGCCAGCAGTCCTAATCAGGGCTACGAGCAGTACTTC. The gene calls are TRBV11-3 and TRBJ2-7, with D perhaps TRBD1 (5 bases). The CDR3 loop spans 13 amino acids. Trimming cost V 6 bases and J 3 bases, with 12 bases left between them. Germline V CDR1 and CDR2: SGHNT, YENEEA.

The V call is TRBV4-1, the J call TRBJ2-3; 7 bases agree with TRBD1. The trim removed 4 bases at V and 0 bases at J, leaving 7 bases unmatched. The CDR3 totals 16 residues. The germline V gene encodes CDR1 MGHRA and CDR2 YSYEKL. CDR3 region: CASSRTIQGSTDTQYF. The CDR3 DNA follows: TGCGCCAGCAGCCGTACAATACAGGGGAGCACAGATACGCAGTATTTT.

CDR3 DNA sequence: TGTGCCAGCAGCTTAGGACCGGGACAGGGCTATGGCTACACCTTC. This sequence encodes CASSLGPGQGYGYTF. This rearrangement joins TRBV7-9 to TRBJ1-2; TRBD1 matches 9 bases. In germline, CDR1 is SEHNR, CDR2 FQNEAQ (reference sequence). CDR3 length equals 15 residues. Germline trimming cut 1 base from V and 4 bases from J; bases unmatched to any gene: 4.

The rearrangement links TRBV29-1 to TRBJ1-3; perhaps TRBD1 as D (6 bases). The CDR3 totals 16 residues. V lost 5 bases and J lost 0, with 17 bases in between. The germline V gene has CDR1 SQVTM and CDR2 ANQGSEA. The CDR3 bases are TGCAGCGTTCAATCCTGGACAGCGAGCTCTGGAAACACCATATATTTT. Residues: CSVQSWTASSGNTIYF.

The chain has TRBV7-2 and TRBJ2-2; D not certain. V lost 4 bases and J 0 bases, leaving 9 bases between the germline ends. This CDR3 is built from 15 residues. The germline V gene encodes CDR1 SGHTA and CDR2 FQGNSA. CDR3 DNA: TGTGCCAGCAGCTCCCGGTCTTCGAACACCGGGGAGCTGTTTTTT. Amino acid sequence: CASSSRSSNTGELFF. Together with reference TRBV7-2 and TRBJ2-2, the CDR3 gives the full variable domain: GAGVSQSPSNKVTEKGKDVELRCDPISGHTALYWYRQSLGQGLEFLIYFQGNSAPDKSGLPSDRFSAERTGGSVSTLTIQRTQQEDSAVYLCASSSRSSNTGELFFGEGSRLTVL.

The V and J genes are TRBV7-3 and TRBJ1-1; 7 bases fit TRBD1. CDR3 size: 15 residues. From germline, CDR1 is SGHTA and CDR2 FQGTGA. J lost 10 bases, V lost 2 bases, and 13 bases had no gene match. This CDR3 is CASSLVNPVSGGAFF. The CDR3 DNA follows: TGTGCCAGCAGCTTAGTGAATCCGGTCTCAGGGGGAGCTTTCTTT.

The chain joins TRBV4-1 to TRBJ1-2, with 9 nucleotides matching TRBD1. This CDR3 has 15 residues. Per germline, CDR1 MGHRA and CDR2 YSYEKL. Trimming cost V 4 bases and J 8 bases; bases outside gene matches: 11. The CDR3: CASSPPIQGAGGYTF. Written as DNA, the CDR3 is TGCGCCAGCAGCCCACCAATACAGGGGGCGGGAGGCTACACCTTC.

This clone was found once. The chain is built from TRBV5-1 and TRBJ1-1, with 7 bases matching TRBD1. Per the germline V gene, CDR1 is SGHRS and CDR2 is YFSETQ. This CDR3 has 16 residues. Trimming took 2 bases from V and 10 from J; bases not matched to a gene: 17. For the CDR3, the DNA is TGCGCCAGCAGCTTAGACCGACAGGGTGGGGGTCATGGAGCTTTCTTT. Protein product: CASSLDRQGGGHGAFF.

The gene calls are TRBV7-3 and TRBJ2-3, with D maybe TRBD2 (5 bases). CDR1 and CDR2 (germline): SGHTA, FQGTGA. Trimming pared 1 base from V and 0 bases from J, leaving 8 bases between. This CDR3 has 15 residues. The CDR3 nucleotides read TGTGCCAGCAGCTTAAGAGGGCTGAGCACAGATACGCAGTATTTT. Residues: CASSLRGLSTDTQYF. The complete variable domain, with remaining parts taken from reference TRBV7-3 and TRBJ2-3, reads GAGVSQTPSNKVTEKGKYVELRCDPISGHTALYWYRQSLGQGPEFLIYFQGTGAADDSGLPNDRFFAVRPEGSVSTLKIQRTERGDSAVYLCASSLRGLSTDTQYFGPGTRLTVL.

This chain links TRBV2 with TRBJ2-7; D perhaps matches TRBD1 (6 bases). The CDR3 is made up of 12 amino acids. V lost 7 bases to trimming and J lost 2 bases, with 9 bases between them. Per germline, CDR1 SNHLY and CDR2 FYNNEI. Written as DNA, the CDR3 is TGTGCCAGCAAGGCAGGGGCCTACGAGCAGTACTTC. Its translation is CASKAGAYEQYF.

DNA of the CDR3: TGTGCCAGCTCACCGTCGGGAAATCAGCCCCAGCATTTT. Protein: CASSPSGNQPQHF. The rearrangement joins TRBV18 to TRBJ1-5; unclear D gene. Deletions cut 3 bases from V and 4 bases from J, with 7 bases between. The CDR3 has 13 amino acids. Per the germline V gene, CDR1 is KGHSH and CDR2 is LQKENI.

This chain links TRBV19 with TRBJ2-5; D not certain. The CDR3 is 12 residues long. Trimming removed 2 bases at V and 4 bases at J, with 5 bases between. CDR1 is LNHDA, CDR2 SQIVND, per germline (reference sequence). CDR3 coding DNA: TGTGCCAGTAGTATACCCGGAGAGACCCAGTACTTC. Translating it yields CASSIPGETQYF. The full variable domain, with the rest looked up from reference TRBV19 and TRBJ2-5, is DGGITQSPKYLFRKEGQNVTLSCEQNLNHDAMYWYRQDPGQGLRLIYYSQIVNDFQKGDIAEGYSVSREKKESFPLTVTSAQKNPTAFYLCASSIPGETQYFGPGTRLLVL.

The chain employs TRBV5-6 and TRBJ2-2, with D perhaps TRBD1 (6 bases). Germline CDR1 reads SGHDT; CDR2 reads YYEEEE. Trimming removed 2 bases at V and 6 bases at J, with 17 bases between. This CDR3 contains 16 residues. The DNA of the CDR3 is TGTGCCAGCAGCTTAACAGGGTTTTACGGCCCCGGGGAGCTGTTTTTT. Translating gives CASSLTGFYGPGELFF.

The J gene is TRBJ2-5, the V gene TRBV30; 8 bases agree with TRBD1. The CDR3 consists of 16 residues. Germline V lookup: CDR1 GTSNPN, CDR2 SVGIG (reference sequence). Trimming cost V 3 bases and J 5 bases; bases outside gene matches: 14. The CDR3 coding sequence is TGTGCCTGGAGCCAAGTACTCCGGACAGGGAGGGAGACCCAGTACTTC. It encodes CAWSQVLRTGRETQYF.

The rearrangement uses TRBV7-2 and TRBJ2-5; TRBD1 matches at 8 bases. CDR1 SGHTA and CDR2 FQGNSA come from the germline V gene. CDR3 size: 19 residues. Unmatched junction bases numbered 23, after V lost 4 bases and J lost 7 bases. For the CDR3, the DNA is TGTGCCAGCAGCTCAGGGTTTGCAGGGGGCGCCTTAGGGTACAGGACCCAGTACTTC. As protein: CASSSGFAGGALGYRTQYF.

Only one count was recorded for this clone. This chain connects TRBV29-1 to TRBJ2-2; TRBD1 is a possible D gene (5 bases). Trimming took off 4 bases at V and 4 bases at J, with 10 bases between the two ends. The CDR3 extends over 13 amino acids. Looked up from germline, CDR1 is SQVTM and CDR2 is ANQGSEA. CDR3 nucleotide sequence: TGCAGCGTTGGGCAGGGTTTCACCGGGGAGCTGTTTTTT. This gives the protein CSVGQGFTGELFF.